This T cell receptor beta chain was sequenced in a study of T-cell memory formation after mild COVID-19. Overall study context: TCR clusters were mostly confined to one donor each.

V was clipped by 5 bases and J by 10 bases; unmatched bases: 11. Germline V CDR1 and CDR2: SSHAT, FNYEAQ (reference sequence). CDR3 length: 15 amino acids. This clonotype was observed a few times. The antigen is undetermined. General study results and limits: Several responding clones turned up in pre-infection memory, indicating that cross-reactive memory may have taken part.

From the 5' RACE reads, TCRdb called clonotypes with MiXCR, one entry per CDR3 protein. The sample lists over 300,000 distinct CDR3 sequences, roughly 20% seen once, with roughly a fifth in the top ten. This clonotype was sampled from a man in his late teens or twenties who had mild COVID-19 (a few samples of this study predate the infection). Cell type and time point are not known. The chain links TRBV7-7 to TRBJ2-1, with TRBD2 matching over 10 bases. The specimen sequenced was PBMCs or a T cell subset sorted from them (not recorded which). CDR3 region: CASSLLAGPDREQFF. CDR3 in DNA: TGTGCCAGCAGCCTACTAGCGGGGCCTGATCGGGAGCAGTTCTTC.